This T cell receptor beta chain was documented in a study of CD8 T cell repertoires and HIV-1 epitope variants. The method was immunoSEQ multiplex PCR; TCRdb's version includes in-frame clones alone and lacks a portion of them. The profile shows 2,500 to 3,000 clones, around 61% of them singletons. The CDR3 is 14 residues long. The J segment lost 7 bases and the V segment lost 2 bases, leaving 5 bases of the junction unmatched. The germline gives CDR1 MDHEN, CDR2 SYDVKM. In regard to this clone: Its antigen is still unknown.

The specimen sequenced was cultured CD8+ T cells derived from PBMCs. The rearrangement uses TRBV28 and TRBJ2-1, with 7 bases lining up with TRBD2. The receptor was derived from a male donor with HIV. This CDR3 reads CASSLVGGNNEQFF. The CDR3 nucleotides are TGTGCCAGCAGTTTAGTGGGAGGGAATAATGAGCAGTTCTTC.